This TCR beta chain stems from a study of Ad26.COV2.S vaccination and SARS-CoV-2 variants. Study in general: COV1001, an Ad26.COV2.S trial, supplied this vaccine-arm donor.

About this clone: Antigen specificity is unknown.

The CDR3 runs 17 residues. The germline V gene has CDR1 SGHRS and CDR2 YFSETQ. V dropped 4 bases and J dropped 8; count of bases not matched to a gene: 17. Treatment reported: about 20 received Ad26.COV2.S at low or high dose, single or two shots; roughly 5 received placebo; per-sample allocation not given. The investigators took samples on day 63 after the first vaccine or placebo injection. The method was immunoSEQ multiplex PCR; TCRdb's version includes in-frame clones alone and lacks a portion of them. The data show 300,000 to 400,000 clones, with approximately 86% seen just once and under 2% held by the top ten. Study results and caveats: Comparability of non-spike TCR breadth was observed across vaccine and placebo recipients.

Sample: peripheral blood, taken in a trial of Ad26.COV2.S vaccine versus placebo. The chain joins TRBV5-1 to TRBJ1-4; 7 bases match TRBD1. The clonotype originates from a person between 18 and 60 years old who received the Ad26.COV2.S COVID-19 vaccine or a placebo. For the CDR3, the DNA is TGCGCCAGCAGCGAGACAGGGATTACGGGTTTAGGGGAAAAACTGTTTTTT. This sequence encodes CASSETGITGLGEKLFF.